This TCR beta chain is from a study of T cell responses to AZD1222 COVID-19 vaccine. Study background: It was second doses at about 4 or about 12 weeks that were pooled.

This table comes from immunoSEQ multiplex PCR, and its TCRdb copy is limited to in-frame clones, with some not included. This sample has 150,000 or so clones, with 90% found just once. V lost 6 bases and J lost 2, with 14 bases in between. In germline, CDR1 is LNHDA, CDR2 SQIVND (reference sequence). The length of the CDR3 is 15 residues. Material: peripheral blood, obtained on day 0 of AZD1222 vaccination. The chain recombines TRBV19 with TRBJ1-3; a weak D match, TRBD1 (5 bases). The clonotype originates from an adult in good health. CDR3 region: CASSLRGVPGNTIYF. As DNA, the CDR3 is TGTGCCAGTAGCCTAAGAGGGGTACCTGGAAACACCATATATTTT. The whole variable domain, remainder taken from reference TRBV19 and TRBJ1-3, is DGGITQSPKYLFRKEGQNVTLSCEQNLNHDAMYWYRQDPGQGLRLIYYSQIVNDFQKGDIAEGYSVSREKKESFPLTVTSAQKNPTAFYLCASSLRGVPGNTIYFGEGSWLTVV.